The next 20 T cell receptor beta chains were all read from a single sample in a study of cytomegalovirus exposure and HLA in healthy donors. The PCR employed 60 Vbeta primers together with 13 Jbeta primers. Measured with immunoSEQ multiplex PCR; TCRdb has only the in-frame clones, and not every one. The data hold over 150,000 clones, with about two thirds observed a single time. Sequenced sample: PBMCs. These TCRs come from a woman aged 25 to 45 in good health and CMV-seronegative.

This clone has only a few counts. The chain uses TRBV4-2 and TRBJ2-2, with a tentative D call TRBD1 (7 bases). Germline-derived CDR1 and CDR2 are LGHNA and YNFKEQ. There are 15 residues in the CDR3. V lost 4 bases and J lost 5, with 14 bases in between. The CDR3 nucleotides read TGTGCCAGCAGCCCATTGGCAGGGGGGACCGGGGAGCTGTTTTTT. Translating it yields CASSPLAGGTGELFF.

This clone was counted once. At one of its ends the junction is not consistent with the germline gene, which may arise from a read error. The chain combines TRBV29-1 with TRBJ1-2; 8 positions match TRBD1. The CDR3 consists of 15 residues. The germline gives CDR1 SQVTM, CDR2 ANQGSEA. The CDR3 spells CSVQDDRGLSYGYTF. The CDR3 region has the DNA TGCAGCGTTCAAGATGACAGGGGCCTAAGCTATGGCTACACCTTC.

This clone was observed a handful of times. This chain connects TRBV6-1 to TRBJ1-4; unclear D gene. The germline gives CDR1 MNHNS, CDR2 SASEGT. The CDR3 totals 14 residues. Trimming cost V 5 bases and J 0 bases, with 7 bases left between them. CDR3 loop: CASSFGPTNEKLFF. The CDR3 DNA follows: TGTGCCAGCAGTTTTGGCCCAACTAATGAAAAACTGTTTTTT.

A few counts support this clone. The V and J genes are TRBV6-6 and TRBJ2-1; D perhaps matches TRBD1 (5 bases). V was shortened by 0 bases and J by 8 bases, with 8 bases between the two germline ends. The CDR3 totals 13 residues. The V gene's germline CDR1 is MNHNY and CDR2 SVGAGI (reference sequence). Written as DNA, the CDR3 is TGTGCCAGCAGTTACTCGGACACCGATGAGCAGTTCTTC. This encodes CASSYSDTDEQFF.

This chain joins TRBV28 and TRBJ2-3; the match to TRBD1 covers 7 bases. The CDR3 covers 15 residues. V shed 5 bases, J shed 2 bases, and the junction held 7 bases outside the gene matches. Germline lookup yields CDR1 MDHEN and CDR2 SYDVKM. CDR3: CASSPLDRDTDTQYF. Written as DNA, the CDR3 is TGTGCCAGCAGTCCCCTCGACAGGGACACAGATACGCAGTATTTT.

The chain links TRBV10-3 to TRBJ2-5; 9 bases are shared with TRBD1. Germline CDR1 reads ENHRY; CDR2 reads SYGVKD. V was clipped by 10 bases and J by 4 bases; unmatched bases: 7. The CDR3 length is 13 residues. CDR3 sequence (DNA): TGTGCCACCAAGAAACAGGGGGCAGAGACCCAGTACTTC. Translating gives CATKKQGAETQYF.

In the case of this clone: The same CDR3 is also encoded by other DNA sequences in this sample. This chain connects TRBV18 to TRBJ2-3, with a tentative D call TRBD1 (6 bases). Trimming stripped 6 bases from V and 6 bases from J, with 7 bases between. The CDR3 contains 11 residues. Germline V CDR1 and CDR2: KGHSH, LQKENI. The CDR3 loop reads CASSQGDTQYF. The DNA for the CDR3 is TGTGCCAGCTCCCAGGGGGATACGCAGTATTTT. Full variable domain (missing parts from reference TRBV18 and TRBJ2-3): NAGVMQNPRHLVRRRGQEARLRCSPMKGHSHVYWYRQLPEEGLKFMVYLQKENIIDESGMPKERFSAEFPKEGPSILRIQQVVRGDSAAYFCASSQGDTQYFGPGTRLTVL.

The chain recombines TRBV9 with TRBJ1-2; no reliable D call. This CDR3 is built from 16 residues. V was clipped by 3 bases and J by 0 bases, with 15 bases between them. Germline V lookup: CDR1 SGDLS, CDR2 YYNGEE. The CDR3 nucleotides read TGTGCCAGCAGCGCCGGTGGGCAGCTCACTAACTATGGCTACACCTTC. Amino acids: CASSAGGQLTNYGYTF.

The chain uses TRBV4-2 and TRBJ2-7, with D possibly being TRBD2 (5 bases). CDR3 length: 15 amino acids. Germline V lookup: CDR1 LGHNA, CDR2 YNFKEQ. V lost 8 bases to trimming and J lost 1 base, with 18 bases between them. In nucleotides, the CDR3 is TGTGCCAGCGGCGGCACCGGACTGAGTTCCTACGAGCAGTACTTC. This codes for CASGGTGLSSYEQYF.

The chain carries TRBV5-5 and TRBJ2-1, with 8 bases fitting TRBD2. V lost 0 bases and J lost 5; bases outside the gene matches: 4. Germline V gene data show CDR1 as SGHKS and CDR2 as YYEKEE (reference sequence). This CDR3 is 15 amino acids long. The CDR3: CASSLGGGPNNEQFF. The CDR3 coding sequence is TGTGCCAGCAGCTTGGGCGGGGGGCCCAACAATGAGCAGTTCTTC.

The chain recombines TRBV4-3 with TRBJ2-3; possible D gene TRBD2, 6 bases. V was pared by 0 bases and J by 0 bases, with 28 bases between. Germline CDR1 reads LGHNA; CDR2 reads YSLEER. The CDR3 runs 22 residues. The CDR3 DNA follows: TGCGCCAGCAGCCAAGATACTCTATTGTACGGCGGGAAGACCTTTAGCACAGATACGCAGTATTTT. Its protein is CASSQDTLLYGGKTFSTDTQYF.

The table lists this clone with a count of one. J is TRBJ1-2 and V is TRBV28; TRBD1 might be the D (5 bases). Trimming removed 3 bases from V and 8 bases from J, with 19 bases in between. CDR1 is MDHEN and CDR2 is SYDVKM in the germline V gene. The CDR3 totals 15 residues. In DNA form, the CDR3 reads TGTGCCAGCAGTTTCCTGGCAGGACAACTGGACGGCTACACCTTC. Translation gives CASSFLAGQLDGYTF.

V is TRBV4-3 and J is TRBJ2-1, with TRBD2 matching 9 bases. CDR1 is LGHNA and CDR2 is YSLEER in the germline V gene. This CDR3 contains 16 residues. The V segment lost 1 base and the J segment 5 bases; nucleotides outside the gene matches: 6. The CDR3: CASSQGQRGANNEQFF. DNA of the CDR3: TGCGCCAGCAGCCAAGGGCAGCGGGGGGCTAACAATGAGCAGTTCTTC.

The J gene is TRBJ1-1, the V gene TRBV6-1; no reliable D call. The germline V and J ends were trimmed by 2 bases and 5 bases, with 9 bases remaining between them. The CDR3 has 13 amino acids. Germline CDR1 is MNHNS and CDR2 is SASEGT. The CDR3, as DNA: TGTGCCAGCAGTGAATTTATACGGACTGAAGCTTTCTTT. As protein: CASSEFIRTEAFF.

Of note for this clone: The junction and the germline gene differ at one end; a read error may be behind it. The chain uses TRBV7-9 and TRBJ2-2, with unresolved D. The germline gives CDR1 SEHNR, CDR2 FQNEAQ (reference sequence). The CDR3 length is 10 residues. Here the CDR3 reads CSSSFVELFF. CDR3 in DNA: TGTTCCAGCAGCTTCGTGGAGCTGTTTTTT. The variable domain in full, with the rest retrieved from reference TRBV7-9 and TRBJ2-2, is DTGVSQNPRHKITKRGQNVTFRCDPISEHNRLYWYRQTLGQGPEFLTYFQNEAQLEKSRLLSDRFSAERPKGSFSTLEIQRTEQGDSAMYLCSSSFVELFFGEGSRLTVL.

The chain combines TRBV18 with TRBJ1-6; D unclear. Germline CDR1 is KGHSH and CDR2 is LQKENI. This CDR3 is built from 16 residues. Between the trimmed V and J ends, which lost 3 bases and 5 bases, there was a span of 14 bases. The chain's CDR3 is CASSPPGPSHNSPLHF. Written as DNA, the CDR3 is TGTGCCAGCTCACCCCCAGGTCCATCGCATAATTCACCCCTCCACTTT.

V and J are TRBV15 and TRBJ2-7, with TRBD1 as a possible D gene (6 bases). This CDR3 is 13 amino acids long. V lost 4 bases and J lost 2, with 9 bases in between. The germline CDR1 and CDR2 sequences are LNHNV and YYDKDF (reference sequence). This chain's CDR3 is CATSKYRAYEQYF. The CDR3 region has the DNA TGTGCCACCAGCAAGTACAGGGCCTACGAGCAGTACTTC.

The CDR3 nucleotides are TGTGCCAGTAGTATAGAGGAGTACGCGAACACCGGGGAGCTGTTTTTT. This encodes CASSIEEYANTGELFF. The rearrangement links TRBV19 to TRBJ2-2; the D is unclear. The ends were cut back, 0 bases at V and 0 bases at J, with 8 bases in the middle. Germline V gene data show CDR1 as LNHDA and CDR2 as SQIVND (reference sequence). The CDR3 is made up of 16 amino acids.

V usage is TRBV6-5 and J usage is TRBJ2-1; D might be TRBD1 (5 bases). Deletions cut 6 bases from V and 2 bases from J, with 14 bases between. The CDR3 runs 15 residues. In germline, CDR1 is MNHEY, CDR2 SVGAGI. The CDR3 sequence: CASRTRDRAYNEQFF. CDR3 DNA: TGTGCCAGCAGAACCAGGGATAGAGCCTACAATGAGCAGTTCTTC.

A few counts support this clone. The chain links TRBV5-5 to TRBJ2-1; 9 bases map to TRBD1. The CDR3 spans 17 residues. Germline-derived CDR1 and CDR2 are SGHKS and YYEKEE (reference sequence). The trim removed 5 bases at V and 4 bases at J, leaving 13 bases unmatched. The CDR3 bases are TGTGCCAGCAGTCCTCGCCCCGGGACAGGGATTTACAATGAGCAGTTCTTC. Amino acid sequence: CASSPRPGTGIYNEQFF.